Listed below are T cell receptor beta chains from one sample, sequenced in a study of blood T cell repertoires in COVID-19. The protocol was immunoSEQ multiplex PCR, while the TCRdb copy is restricted to in-frame clones and leaves out a portion. Of approximately 440,000 clones detected, roughly 87% appear once; the ten largest clones hold around 0.64%. The sequenced material came from PBMCs or T cells enriched from blood (not recorded which). The receptors were sampled from a woman aged 18-29 years who had recovered from COVID-19. Both conserved end residues are part of each CDR3. A D gene is named only where the DNA matches it firmly. Rows may omit the clone size; those that give it use once, few, many or a size class.

CDR3nt: TGTGCCAGCAGTCCCCGGGGGAGCTATGGCTACACCTTC
CDR3aa: CASSPRGSYGYTF
d_gene: .
abundance: .
j_gene: TRBJ1-2
v_gene: TRBV28

CDR3nt: TGCAGCGTTGGGCAGAACACCTACGAGCAGTACTTC
CDR3aa: CSVGQNTYEQYF
d_gene: .
abundance: .
j_gene: TRBJ2-7
v_gene: TRBV29-1

CDR3nt: TGCGCCAGCAGCTTGAAAGAGCGGGGGACCGGGGAGCTGTTTTTT
CDR3aa: CASSLKERGTGELFF
d_gene: TRBD2
abundance: .
j_gene: TRBJ2-2
v_gene: TRBV5-1

CDR3nt: TGTGCCAGCTCCTACGGGGTGCTGGGCACTGAAGCTTTCTTT
CDR3aa: CASSYGVLGTEAFF
d_gene: .
abundance: .
j_gene: TRBJ1-1
v_gene: TRBV6-5

CDR3nt: TGTGCCAGCAGCTTGGAGACAGTAGGTACCGGGGGTAGCTATGGCTACACCTTC
CDR3aa: CASSLETVGTGGSYGYTF
d_gene: .
abundance: few
j_gene: TRBJ1-2
v_gene: TRBV7-8

CDR3nt: TGCGCCAGCAGCTTGGTGCGACAGGGACATTACGAGCAGTACTTC
CDR3aa: CASSLVRQGHYEQYF
d_gene: TRBD1
abundance: .
j_gene: TRBJ2-7
v_gene: TRBV5-1

CDR3nt: TGTGCCATCTCGACAGGGTTTGGTGAGCAGTTCTTC
CDR3aa: CAISTGFGEQFF
d_gene: TRBD1
abundance: .
j_gene: TRBJ2-1
v_gene: TRBV28

CDR3nt: TGTGCCAGCAGTGAGGAGGGGATAAACTATGGCTACACCTTC
CDR3aa: CASSEEGINYGYTF
d_gene: .
abundance: .
j_gene: TRBJ1-2
v_gene: TRBV2

CDR3nt: TGTGCCAGCAGCCCCGGGACTAGCTTTTATGAGCAGTACTTC
CDR3aa: CASSPGTSFYEQYF
d_gene: TRBD2
abundance: .
j_gene: TRBJ2-7
v_gene: TRBV7-9

CDR3nt: TGCGCCAGCAGCTCCCAGGGACAAACTGGAAACACCATATATTTT
CDR3aa: CASSSQGQTGNTIYF
d_gene: .
abundance: .
j_gene: TRBJ1-3
v_gene: TRBV5-1

CDR3nt: TGTGCCAGCATACAGGGGGCCCCCTACGTCTATGGCTACACCTTC
CDR3aa: CASIQGAPYVYGYTF
d_gene: TRBD1
abundance: few
j_gene: TRBJ1-2
v_gene: TRBV6-5

CDR3nt: TGTGCCAGCAGCTTTGAGGTCCTCACAGATACGCAGTATTTT
CDR3aa: CASSFEVLTDTQYF
d_gene: .
abundance: .
j_gene: TRBJ2-3
v_gene: TRBV5-4

CDR3nt: TGTGCCAGCAGTGAATGGGGCCCGGGACAGATCTACGAGCAGTACTTC
CDR3aa: CASSEWGPGQIYEQYF
d_gene: TRBD1
abundance: .
j_gene: TRBJ2-7
v_gene: TRBV6-1

CDR3nt: TGCGCCAGCAGCCTGGGACTAGCGGGGGGGCAGAACGAGCAGTACTTC
CDR3aa: CASSLGLAGGQNEQYF
d_gene: TRBD2
abundance: .
j_gene: TRBJ2-7
v_gene: TRBV5-1

CDR3nt: TGTGCCAGCAGCGAACAGGGACAGAACCAGCCCCAGCATTTT
CDR3aa: CASSEQGQNQPQHF
d_gene: TRBD1
abundance: .
j_gene: TRBJ1-5
v_gene: TRBV2

CDR3nt: TGTGCCAGCAGTCCCCCGGGACAGGGTTCCTACGAGCAGTACTTC
CDR3aa: CASSPPGQGSYEQYF
d_gene: TRBD1
abundance: .
j_gene: TRBJ2-7
v_gene: TRBV28

CDR3nt: TGTGCCAGCAGCCAAGATCTTGGGGGGGCCAGTGAAGCTTTCTTT
CDR3aa: CASSQDLGGASEAFF
d_gene: .
abundance: .
j_gene: TRBJ1-1
v_gene: TRBV3-1/TRBV3-2

CDR3nt: TGTGCCAGCAGCTTAAGACCCGCGGACAGGACCTACGAGCAGTACTTC
CDR3aa: CASSLRPADRTYEQYF
d_gene: TRBD1
abundance: .
j_gene: TRBJ2-7
v_gene: TRBV11-2

CDR3nt: TGTGCCAGCAGCTTACAGGGAGGTCTGAACACTGAAGCTTTCTTT
CDR3aa: CASSLQGGLNTEAFF
d_gene: .
abundance: .
j_gene: TRBJ1-1
v_gene: TRBV7-3

CDR3nt: TGTGCCAGCTCACCACAAAGGACAGGGGGCGCGAACACTGAAGCTTTCTTT
CDR3aa: CASSPQRTGGANTEAFF
d_gene: TRBD1
abundance: .
j_gene: TRBJ1-1
v_gene: TRBV18

CDR3nt: TGTGCCAGCAGTCGTGGACAGGGGGGGGAAAAACTGTTTTTT
CDR3aa: CASSRGQGGEKLFF
d_gene: TRBD1
abundance: .
j_gene: TRBJ1-4
v_gene: TRBV9

CDR3nt: TGTGCCAGCAGCCTCTCGCGCGTTCAAGAGACCCAGTACTTC
CDR3aa: CASSLSRVQETQYF
d_gene: .
abundance: .
j_gene: TRBJ2-5
v_gene: TRBV28

CDR3nt: TGTGCCAGTAGTATCCAGGGCAGGGCGGAACAGCCCCAGCATTTT
CDR3aa: CASSIQGRAEQPQHF
d_gene: .
abundance: .
j_gene: TRBJ1-5
v_gene: TRBV19

CDR3nt: TGTGCCAGCAGTCTACTTCGGGAAAAACTGTTTTTT
CDR3aa: CASSLLREKLFF
d_gene: .
abundance: .
j_gene: TRBJ1-4
v_gene: TRBV28

CDR3nt: TGTGCCAGCAGTGAAGCGCTTCGGGGATTCACTGAAGCTTTCTTT
CDR3aa: CASSEALRGFTEAFF
d_gene: .
abundance: .
j_gene: TRBJ1-1
v_gene: TRBV6-1

CDR3nt: TGTGCCAGCAGCTCCGGACAGGGAGCGATGGTTGACAATGAGCAGTTCTTC
CDR3aa: CASSSGQGAMVDNEQFF
d_gene: TRBD1
abundance: once
j_gene: TRBJ2-1
v_gene: TRBV7-3

CDR3nt: TGTGCCAGTAGGGATCCGGGACAGCCTCAGAACACTGAAGCTTTCTTT
CDR3aa: CASRDPGQPQNTEAFF
d_gene: TRBD1
abundance: .
j_gene: TRBJ1-1
v_gene: TRBV19

CDR3nt: TGTGCCTGGAGTCCCAATTGGGGAAGCGGGCGCACAGATACGCAGTATTTT
CDR3aa: CAWSPNWGSGRTDTQYF
d_gene: .
abundance: .
j_gene: TRBJ2-3
v_gene: TRBV30

CDR3nt: TGTGCCAGCAGCTTACTAGCGGGGGGGCAAGATACGCAGTATTTT
CDR3aa: CASSLLAGGQDTQYF
d_gene: TRBD2
abundance: .
j_gene: TRBJ2-3
v_gene: TRBV6-4

CDR3nt: TGTGCCAGCAGCTCCCGGGGGGGCAGGCTCCAATTCGGATTGAACACTGAAGCTTTCTTT
CDR3aa: CASSSRGGRLQFGLNTEAFF
d_gene: .
abundance: .
j_gene: TRBJ1-1
v_gene: TRBV5-4

CDR3nt: TGTGCCAGCAGCCAAGTGAGCGGGGGGGCAGGAGAGACCCAGTACTTC
CDR3aa: CASSQVSGGAGETQYF
d_gene: TRBD2
abundance: .
j_gene: TRBJ2-5
v_gene: TRBV3-1/TRBV3-2

CDR3nt: TGTGCCAGCAGCCAAGTTCAGGGTTACGAGCAGTACTTC
CDR3aa: CASSQVQGYEQYF
d_gene: .
abundance: .
j_gene: TRBJ2-7
v_gene: TRBV3-1/TRBV3-2

CDR3nt: TGTGCGCAAGGACTGAGCTCTGGAAACACCATATATTTT
CDR3aa: CAQGLSSGNTIYF
d_gene: .
abundance: .
j_gene: TRBJ1-3
v_gene: TRBV30

CDR3nt: TGTGCCAGCAGCTTGGTTCGGGGTTTGACAGATACGCAGTATTTT
CDR3aa: CASSLVRGLTDTQYF
d_gene: .
abundance: .
j_gene: TRBJ2-3
v_gene: TRBV5-6

CDR3nt: TGTGCCAGCAGCGCGACCGAATCACAGGGCATCTTTAGGGCGGAAGCTTTCTTT
CDR3aa: CASSATESQGIFRAEAFF
d_gene: .
abundance: .
j_gene: TRBJ1-1
v_gene: TRBV9

CDR3nt: TGTGCCAGCAGCTCCGGGAGCACAGATACGCAGTATTTT
CDR3aa: CASSSGSTDTQYF
d_gene: .
abundance: once
j_gene: TRBJ2-3
v_gene: TRBV7-3

CDR3nt: TGTGCCAGCAGTACCTCGGGACAGGGCAACTATGGCTACACCTTC
CDR3aa: CASSTSGQGNYGYTF
d_gene: TRBD1
abundance: .
j_gene: TRBJ1-2
v_gene: TRBV7-9

CDR3nt: TGTGCCAGTTACCAGGGGAACACCGGGGAGCTGTTTTTT
CDR3aa: CASYQGNTGELFF
d_gene: .
abundance: .
j_gene: TRBJ2-2
v_gene: TRBV12-3/TRBV12-4

CDR3nt: TGTGCCAGCAGCCAAGTACTCGGGGCCAAAAACATTCAGTACTTC
CDR3aa: CASSQVLGAKNIQYF
d_gene: .
abundance: .
j_gene: TRBJ2-4
v_gene: TRBV3-1/TRBV3-2

CDR3nt: TGTGCCAGCTTACGCAGGGAAGGCACTGAAGCTTTCTTT
CDR3aa: CASLRREGTEAFF
d_gene: .
abundance: .
j_gene: TRBJ1-1
v_gene: TRBV2

CDR3nt: TGCGCCAGCAGCGGGGGCACACAGGGAGTTGATGAAAAACTGTTTTTT
CDR3aa: CASSGGTQGVDEKLFF
d_gene: .
abundance: .
j_gene: TRBJ1-4
v_gene: TRBV5-1

CDR3nt: TGTGCCAGCAGCCACCCCCGGGGTGAGCAGTTCTTC
CDR3aa: CASSHPRGEQFF
d_gene: .
abundance: .
j_gene: TRBJ2-1
v_gene: TRBV7-9

CDR3nt: TGTGCCACCAGCAGTCTAGGTGGGGGGGCCTCGAGAGGTACGCAGTATTTT
CDR3aa: CATSSLGGGASRGTQYF
d_gene: .
abundance: .
j_gene: TRBJ2-3
v_gene: TRBV15

CDR3nt: TGTGCCAGCTCATCGACAGGGACCGGGGAGCTGTTTTTT
CDR3aa: CASSSTGTGELFF
d_gene: TRBD1
abundance: .
j_gene: TRBJ2-2
v_gene: TRBV18